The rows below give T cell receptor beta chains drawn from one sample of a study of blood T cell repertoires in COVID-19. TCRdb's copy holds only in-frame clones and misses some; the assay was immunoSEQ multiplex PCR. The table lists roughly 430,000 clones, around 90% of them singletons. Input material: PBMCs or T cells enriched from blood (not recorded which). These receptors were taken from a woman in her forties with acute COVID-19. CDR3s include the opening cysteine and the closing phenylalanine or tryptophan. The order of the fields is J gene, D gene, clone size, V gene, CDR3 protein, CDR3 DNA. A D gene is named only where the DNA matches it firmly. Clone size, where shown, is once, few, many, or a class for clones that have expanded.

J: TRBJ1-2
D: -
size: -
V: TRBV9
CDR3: CASSVGVEGYGYTF
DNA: TGTGCCAGCAGCGTCGGGGTGGAAGGCTATGGCTACACCTTC

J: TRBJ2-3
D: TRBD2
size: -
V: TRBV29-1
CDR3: CSVRLAGDTDTQYF
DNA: TGCAGCGTCAGACTAGCGGGAGACACAGATACGCAGTATTTT

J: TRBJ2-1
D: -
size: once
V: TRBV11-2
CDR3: CASSLGGGEQFF
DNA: TGTGCCAGCAGCTTAGGTGGGGGCGAGCAGTTCTTC

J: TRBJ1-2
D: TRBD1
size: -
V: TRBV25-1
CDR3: CASSEAGGYGYTF
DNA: TGTGCCAGCAGTGAAGCAGGGGGATATGGCTACACCTTC

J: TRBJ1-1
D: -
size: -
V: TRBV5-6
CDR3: CASSFGTEAFF
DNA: TGTGCCAGCAGCTTCGGCACTGAAGCTTTCTTT

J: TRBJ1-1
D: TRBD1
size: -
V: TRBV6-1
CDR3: CASSEWTGDTEAFF
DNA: TGTGCCAGCAGTGAATGGACAGGGGACACTGAAGCTTTCTTT

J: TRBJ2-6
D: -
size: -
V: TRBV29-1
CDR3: CSVEERDSSSGANVLTF
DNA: TGCAGCGTTGAAGAGCGGGACAGCTCTTCTGGGGCCAACGTCCTGACTTTC

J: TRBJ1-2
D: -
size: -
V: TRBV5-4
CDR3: CASSLGVGGGYTF
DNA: TGTGCCAGCAGCTTAGGAGTGGGAGGTGGCTACACCTTC

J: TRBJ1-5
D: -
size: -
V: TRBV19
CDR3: CASRGQWGGGNQPQHF
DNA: TGTGCCAGTAGGGGGCAGTGGGGTGGAGGCAATCAGCCCCAGCATTTT

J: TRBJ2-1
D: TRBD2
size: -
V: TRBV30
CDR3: CAWSSWTSGSYNEQFF
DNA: TGTGCCTGGAGTTCTTGGACTAGCGGGTCGTACAATGAGCAGTTCTTC

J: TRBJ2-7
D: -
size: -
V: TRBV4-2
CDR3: CASSQEISLIDEQYF
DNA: TGTGCCAGCAGCCAAGAAATTAGCCTAATCGACGAGCAGTACTTC

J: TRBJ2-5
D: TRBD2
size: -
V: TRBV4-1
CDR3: CASSRGGTGLQETQYF
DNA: TGCGCCAGCAGCCGGGGGGGTACGGGGCTCCAAGAGACCCAGTACTTC

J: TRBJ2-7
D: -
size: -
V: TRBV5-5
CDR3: CASSPWWESYEQYF
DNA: TGTGCCAGCAGCCCGTGGTGGGAGTCCTACGAGCAGTACTTC

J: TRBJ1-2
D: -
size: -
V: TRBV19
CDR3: CASSIAGGSYTF
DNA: TGTGCCAGTAGTATAGCGGGGGGGAGCTACACCTTC

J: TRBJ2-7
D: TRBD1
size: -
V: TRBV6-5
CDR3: CASRGQGGYEQYF
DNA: TGTGCCAGCAGAGGACAGGGGGGGTACGAGCAGTACTTC

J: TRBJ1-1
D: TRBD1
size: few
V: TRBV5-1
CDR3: CASSPTGGRTEAFF
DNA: TGCGCCAGCAGCCCTACAGGGGGGCGTACTGAAGCTTTCTTT

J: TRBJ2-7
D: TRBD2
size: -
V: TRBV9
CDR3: CASGPGTSRHEQYF
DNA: TGTGCCAGTGGTCCCGGGACTAGCCGACACGAGCAGTACTTC

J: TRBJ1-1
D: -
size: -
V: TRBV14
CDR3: CASSPHPNTEAFF
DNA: TGTGCCAGCAGCCCCCATCCGAACACTGAAGCTTTCTTT

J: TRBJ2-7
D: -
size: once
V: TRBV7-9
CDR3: CASSSPRGFYEQYF
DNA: TGTGCCAGCAGCTCCCCTAGGGGGTTCTACGAGCAGTACTTC

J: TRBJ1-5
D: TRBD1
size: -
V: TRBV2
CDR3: CASSTQGGDQPQHF
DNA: TGTGCCAGCAGTACACAGGGGGGCGATCAGCCCCAGCATTTT

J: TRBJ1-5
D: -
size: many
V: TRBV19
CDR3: CASSIQSNQPQHF
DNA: TGTGCCAGTAGTATTCAGAGCAATCAGCCCCAGCATTTT

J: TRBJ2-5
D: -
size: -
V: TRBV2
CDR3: CASSVRGETQYF
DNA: TGTGCCAGCAGCGTTAGGGGCGAGACCCAGTACTTC

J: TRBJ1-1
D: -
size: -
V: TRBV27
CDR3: CASSFSGKNTEAFF
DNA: TGTGCCAGCAGTTTTTCAGGAAAGAACACTGAAGCTTTCTTT

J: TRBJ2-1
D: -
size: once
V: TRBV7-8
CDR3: CASSLFSVSYNEQFF
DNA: TGTGCCAGCAGCTTATTCTCTGTCTCCTACAATGAGCAGTTCTTC

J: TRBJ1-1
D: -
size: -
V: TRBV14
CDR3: CASSQGGHWSTEAFF
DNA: TGTGCCAGCAGCCAAGGCGGACACTGGAGCACTGAAGCTTTCTTT

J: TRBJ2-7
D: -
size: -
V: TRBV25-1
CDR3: CASSEESMSSLTYEQYF
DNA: TGTGCCAGCAGTGAAGAATCTATGAGTTCCTTAACCTACGAGCAGTACTTC

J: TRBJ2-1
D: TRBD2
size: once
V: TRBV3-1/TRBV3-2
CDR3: CASSRGGGALEQFF
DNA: TGTGCCAGCAGCCGAGGCGGGGGGGCTCTAGAGCAGTTCTTC

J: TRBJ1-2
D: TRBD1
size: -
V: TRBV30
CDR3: CAWGQGGPGYTF
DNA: TGTGCCTGGGGACAGGGAGGGCCTGGCTACACCTTC

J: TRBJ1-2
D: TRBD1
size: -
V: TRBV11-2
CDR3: CASSSTDRDGAYGYTF
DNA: TGTGCCAGCAGCTCTACTGACAGGGATGGGGCCTATGGCTACACCTTC

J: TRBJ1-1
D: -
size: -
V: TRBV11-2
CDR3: CASSLVRRTLTLEAFF
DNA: TGTGCCAGCAGCTTAGTCAGGCGGACTCTAACCCTTGAAGCTTTCTTT

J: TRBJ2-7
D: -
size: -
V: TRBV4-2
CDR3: CASSQDRPWTLGLSYEQYF
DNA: TGTGCCAGCAGCCAAGATCGACCGTGGACCTTGGGGCTGAGCTACGAGCAGTACTTC

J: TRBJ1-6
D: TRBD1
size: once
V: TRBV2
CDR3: CASSQYQGAVNSPLHF
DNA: TGTGCCAGCAGTCAATACCAGGGGGCGGTGAATTCACCCCTCCACTTT

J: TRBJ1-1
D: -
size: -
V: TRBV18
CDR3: CASSPLLGRATEAFF
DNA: TGTGCCAGCTCCCCCCTCTTGGGGAGGGCCACTGAAGCTTTCTTT

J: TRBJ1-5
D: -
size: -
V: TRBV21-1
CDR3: CASSKGKHRGGDQPQHF
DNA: TGTGCCAGCAGCAAAGGGAAACATAGAGGGGGGGATCAGCCCCAGCATTTT

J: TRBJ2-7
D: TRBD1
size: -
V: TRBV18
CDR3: CASSPGDRGTYEQYF
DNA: TGTGCCAGCTCACCGGGGGACAGGGGTACCTACGAGCAGTACTTC

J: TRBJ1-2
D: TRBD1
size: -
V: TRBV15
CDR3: CATTIRGDREYGYTF
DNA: TGTGCCACCACCATAAGGGGGGACAGGGAGTATGGCTACACCTTC

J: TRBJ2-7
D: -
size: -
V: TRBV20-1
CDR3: CSASTGGSYEQYF
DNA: TGCAGTGCTAGTACCGGGGGCTCCTACGAGCAGTACTTC

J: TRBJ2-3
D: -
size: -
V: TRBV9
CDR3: CASSLGRNTDTQYF
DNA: TGTGCCAGCAGCCTGGGCAGAAACACAGATACGCAGTATTTT

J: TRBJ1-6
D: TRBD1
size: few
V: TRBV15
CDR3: CATSRDQQGNSPLHF
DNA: TGTGCCACCAGCAGAGATCAACAGGGGAATTCACCCCTCCACTTT

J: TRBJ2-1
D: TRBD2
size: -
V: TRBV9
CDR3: CASSVVASGYNEQFF
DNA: TGTGCCAGCAGCGTAGTGGCTAGCGGATACAATGAGCAGTTCTTC

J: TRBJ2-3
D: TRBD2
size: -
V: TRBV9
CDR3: CASSLASGVEDTQYF
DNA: TGTGCCAGCAGTTTGGCTAGCGGGGTAGAAGATACGCAGTATTTT

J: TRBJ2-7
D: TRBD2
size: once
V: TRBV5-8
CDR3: CASPLSALRWAGVEQYF
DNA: TGTGCCAGCCCACTTTCGGCGTTGCGGTGGGCGGGGGTCGAGCAGTACTTC

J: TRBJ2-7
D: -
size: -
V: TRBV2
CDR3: CASSYNYEQYF
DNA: TGTGCCAGCAGTTATAACTACGAGCAGTACTTC

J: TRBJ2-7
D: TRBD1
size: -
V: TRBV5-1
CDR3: CASSQTGGTYEQYF
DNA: TGCGCCAGCAGCCAGACAGGGGGAACCTACGAGCAGTACTTC

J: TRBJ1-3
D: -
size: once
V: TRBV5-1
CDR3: CASSPTAGKGNTIYF
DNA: TGCGCCAGCAGCCCAACGGCAGGGAAGGGAAACACCATATATTTT

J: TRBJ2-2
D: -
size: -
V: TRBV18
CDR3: CASSPQSTGELFF
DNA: TGTGCCAGCTCACCCCAGTCAACCGGGGAGCTGTTTTTT

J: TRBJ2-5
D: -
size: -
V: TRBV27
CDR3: CASRPNQGGTQYF
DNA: TGTGCCAGCAGGCCGAACCAAGGGGGGACCCAGTACTTC